The T cell receptor (beta chain) described here comes from a study of OX40 agonist ivuxolimab in advanced cancers. Study at large: Age averaged around 58 years (range about 23 to 85), and just over 80% were male.

The assay was immunoSEQ multiplex PCR, and TCRdb's table has in-frame clones only and misses some. This sample has tens of thousands of clones, with under 95% found just once. The CDR3 has 16 amino acids. V shed 5 bases and J 5 bases; nucleotides not matched to a gene: 10. Looked up from germline, CDR1 is SEHNR and CDR2 is FQNEAQ (reference sequence). Study-wide results and caveats: CD8+ T cells averaged more expanded clones than CD4+. Clonal expansion by week 6 occurred in CD4+ and CD8+ blood T cells (at 0.1 to 3.0 mg/kg).

Note on this clone: The antigen is undetermined.

The sequencing used CD4+ or CD8+ T cells sorted from blood, collected in a trial of the OX40 agonist ivuxolimab. The TCR comes from an adult with an advanced solid tumor such as melanoma, head and neck, liver or kidney cancer. The chain couples TRBV7-9 to TRBJ2-5; 11 nucleotides line up with TRBD2. The CDR3 sequence is CASSLSGRAQVETQYF. The CDR3 region has the DNA TGTGCCAGCAGCCTTAGCGGGAGGGCCCAGGTTGAGACCCAGTACTTC.